These T cell receptor beta chains were read from a single sample in a study of beta chain features in type 1 diabetes. The method was immunoSEQ multiplex PCR; TCRdb's version includes in-frame clones alone and lacks a portion of them. Here the sample spans roughly 140,000 clones, 11% being singletons. Sequencing was carried out using central memory CD4+ T cells from blood. These TCRs come from a young man in good health. Each CDR3 is given with its conserved first and last residue. Fields, in order: D gene, CDR3 length, V gene, clone size, J gene, CDR3 protein, CDR3 DNA. A D gene is named only where the DNA matches it firmly. Some rows mark clone size as missing; the rest say once, few, many or name a class of expanded clone.

>NA|15|TRBV4-2|NA|TRBJ1-1
CASSQDESRVAGAFF
TGTGCCAGCAGCCAAGACGAGTCGAGGGTCGCCGGAGCTTTCTTT
>NA|12|TRBV7-2|few|TRBJ2-7
CASSPGGRGVNF
TGTGCCAGCAGCCCCGGAGGCCGGGGAGTCAACTTC
>NA|14|TRBV7-3|NA|TRBJ2-7
CASSSTSGTYEQYF
TGTGCCAGCAGCTCCACATCCGGGACCTACGAGCAGTACTTC
>NA|14|TRBV27|many|TRBJ2-2
CASRDQTNTGELFF
TGTGCCAGCAGGGACCAGACAAACACCGGGGAGCTGTTTTTT
>TRBD1|16|TRBV7-8|NA|TRBJ1-2
CASSLTGGASRYGYTF
TGTGCCAGCAGCTTAACAGGGGGCGCAAGCCGCTATGGCTACACCTTC
>NA|13|TRBV2|NA|TRBJ2-7
CASTPGFAYEQYF
TGTGCCAGCACCCCGGGGTTCGCCTACGAGCAGTACTTC
>TRBD1|13|TRBV30|NA|TRBJ1-2
CAWRGQANYGYTF
TGTGCCTGGAGAGGACAGGCGAACTATGGCTACACCTTC
>NA|16|TRBV7-2|NA|TRBJ2-7
CASSLMGGAGPYEQYF
TGTGCCAGCAGCTTAATGGGCGGGGCAGGCCCCTACGAGCAGTACTTC
>TRBD1|15|TRBV23-1|many|TRBJ1-4
CASSQSTGTNEKLFF
TGCGCCAGCAGTCAATCGACAGGGACTAATGAAAAACTGTTTTTT
>NA|10|TRBV6-5|NA|TRBJ2-5
CASRGETQYF
TGTGCCAGCAGAGGAGAGACCCAGTACTTC
>NA|12|TRBV5-1|NA|TRBJ2-7
CASSQTFDEQYF
TGCGCCAGCAGTCAGACCTTCGACGAGCAGTACTTC
>NA|13|TRBV28|few|TRBJ1-2
CASSPRGSGGYTF
TGTGCCAGCAGCCCCCGGGGCTCTGGGGGCTACACCTTC
>NA|15|TRBV23-1|few|TRBJ2-6
CASSQVTAGANVLTF
TGCGCCAGCAGCCAAGTAACAGCTGGGGCCAACGTCCTGACTTTC
>TRBD2|15|TRBV2|few|TRBJ2-1
CASTSTGLASHEQFF
TGTGCCAGCACCTCGACCGGACTAGCGTCCCATGAGCAGTTCTTC
>NA|14|TRBV28|few|TRBJ2-3
CASSFLGASDTQYF
TGTGCCAGCAGTTTTCTGGGGGCATCAGATACGCAGTATTTT
>NA|16|TRBV4-2|NA|TRBJ2-7
CASSQGSRSDGYEQYF
TGTGCCAGCAGCCAAGGGAGTCGCAGTGATGGGTACGAGCAGTACTTC
>NA|17|TRBV4-3|NA|TRBJ2-3
CASSQDEGFARTDTQYF
TGCGCCAGCAGCCAAGATGAAGGGTTTGCTCGCACAGATACGCAGTATTTT
>NA|12|TRBV7-9|many|TRBJ1-5
CASSLSNQPQHF
TGTGCCAGCAGCTTAAGCAATCAGCCCCAGCATTTT
>NA|14|TRBV18|NA|TRBJ1-1
CASSQLSVGTEAFF
TGTGCCAGCTCTCAGTTGTCTGTCGGCACTGAAGCTTTCTTT
>TRBD1|16|TRBV23-1|NA|TRBJ1-6
CASSQRTGTYNSPLHF
TGCGCCAGCAGTCAACGGACAGGGACTTACAATTCACCCCTCCACTTT
>TRBD1|13|TRBV14|few|TRBJ1-2
CASSPNRGYGYTF
TGTGCCAGCAGCCCCAACAGGGGCTATGGCTACACCTTC
>TRBD2|17|TRBV23-1|few|TRBJ2-2
CASSQSLAGVFPGELFF
TGCGCCAGCAGTCAATCGTTAGCGGGAGTATTTCCCGGGGAGCTGTTTTTT
>TRBD2|14|TRBV19|many|TRBJ2-1
CASLTSGRSNEQFF
TGTGCCAGTCTGACTAGCGGGAGATCAAATGAGCAGTTCTTC
>NA|15|TRBV11-1|NA|TRBJ2-3
CASSQTLKSTDTQYF
TGTGCCAGCAGCCAAACGTTGAAGAGCACAGATACGCAGTATTTT
>NA|15|TRBV4-2|few|TRBJ2-7
CASSREPRVLDEQYF
TGTGCCAGCAGCCGAGAGCCCAGGGTATTAGACGAGCAGTACTTC
>TRBD1|13|TRBV29-1|NA|TRBJ2-3
CSVADRVADTQYF
TGCAGCGTCGCGGACAGGGTGGCGGATACGCAGTATTTT
>NA|16|TRBV14|few|TRBJ2-5
CASSQGKVGRQETQYF
TGTGCCAGCAGCCAAGGGAAAGTCGGACGGCAAGAGACCCAGTACTTC
>NA|16|TRBV5-6|few|TRBJ1-1
CASSLEGRKSGTEAFF
TGTGCCAGCAGCTTGGAAGGTCGCAAGAGCGGCACTGAAGCTTTCTTT
>NA|12|TRBV28|NA|TRBJ2-1
CASGGLYNEQFF
TGTGCCAGCGGGGGACTCTACAATGAGCAGTTCTTC
>NA|16|TRBV5-4|few|TRBJ2-6
CASSSRLDSGANVLTF
TGTGCCAGCAGCTCCCGACTAGACTCTGGGGCCAACGTCCTGACTTTC
>NA|15|TRBV7-2|NA|TRBJ2-6
CASSLDGSGANVLTF
TGTGCCAGCAGCTTAGATGGCTCTGGGGCCAACGTCCTGACTTTC
>NA|13|TRBV7-9|NA|TRBJ2-3
CASSLMRTDTQYF
TGTGCCAGCAGCTTAATGAGGACAGATACGCAGTATTTT
>NA|13|TRBV7-9|few|TRBJ2-3
CASSLDTVDTQYF
TGTGCCAGCAGCTTAGACACCGTGGATACGCAGTATTTT
>TRBD2|14|TRBV18|few|TRBJ2-7
CASSSSREGREQYF
TGTGCCAGCTCATCTTCCCGGGAGGGTCGCGAGCAGTACTTC
>NA|11|TRBV20-1|few|TRBJ2-7
CSAPFVYEQYF
TGCAGTGCTCCATTCGTTTACGAGCAGTACTTC
>NA|14|TRBV18|NA|TRBJ1-1
CASSPNQGVTEAFF
TGTGCCAGCTCACCGAATCAGGGTGTCACTGAAGCTTTCTTT
>NA|12|TRBV7-6|many|TRBJ2-1
CASSKGGYEQFF
TGTGCCAGCAGCAAAGGGGGATATGAGCAGTTCTTC
>NA|16|TRBV7-9|few|TRBJ2-1
CASSLADLRPYNEQFF
TGTGCCAGCAGCTTAGCGGACCTTCGGCCCTACAATGAGCAGTTCTTC
>TRBD1|21|TRBV28|NA|TRBJ2-3
CASSLQEVGRDRGLNTDTQYF
TGTGCCAGCAGTTTACAGGAGGTAGGTAGGGACAGGGGTTTAAACACAGATACGCAGTATTTT
>TRBD2|15|TRBV4-2|NA|TRBJ2-3
CASSSTSGASDTQYF
TGTGCCAGCAGCTCGACTAGCGGGGCTTCAGATACGCAGTATTTT
>NA|14|TRBV7-9|few|TRBJ1-1
CASSLFGRNTEAFF
TGTGCCAGCAGCTTATTTGGTCGGAACACTGAAGCTTTCTTT
>NA|16|TRBV21-1|NA|TRBJ2-7
CASSKEKGVTSYEQYF
TGTGCCAGCAGCAAAGAGAAGGGGGTTACTTCCTACGAGCAGTACTTC
>NA|11|TRBV19|NA|TRBJ2-7
CASSGGYEQYF
TGTGCCAGTAGTGGGGGCTACGAGCAGTACTTC
>TRBD1|13|TRBV10-3|NA|TRBJ1-2
CARRQGESYGYTF
TGTGCCAGAAGACAGGGGGAAAGCTATGGCTACACCTTC
>NA|15|TRBV4-3|NA|TRBJ2-1
CASSQALKSYNEQFF
TGCGCCAGCAGCCAGGCCTTGAAATCCTACAATGAGCAGTTCTTC
>TRBD2|14|TRBV6-5|many|TRBJ2-7
CASSYGDYPYEQYF
TGTGCCAGCAGTTACGGGGACTACCCCTACGAGCAGTACTTC
>TRBD2|15|TRBV5-6|NA|TRBJ2-3
CASSSIAGATDTQYF
TGTGCCAGCAGCTCCATAGCGGGAGCCACAGATACGCAGTATTTT
>NA|17|TRBV7-2|few|TRBJ2-7
CASSLVGGQEGPYEQYF
TGTGCCAGCAGCTTAGTGGGCGGGCAGGAAGGGCCCTACGAGCAGTACTTC
>NA|12|TRBV6-4|few|TRBJ2-7
CASSDGGYEQYF
TGTGCCAGCAGTGACGGAGGCTACGAGCAGTACTTC
>NA|11|TRBV30|few|TRBJ2-1
CAWSGRREQFF
TGTGCCTGGAGTGGAAGACGGGAGCAGTTCTTC
>NA|16|TRBV14|NA|TRBJ2-7
CASSRASAGGAYEQYF
TGTGCCAGCAGCCGCGCTTCGGCTGGCGGTGCCTACGAGCAGTACTTC
>NA|15|TRBV28|NA|TRBJ2-3
CASTPRPGGTDTQYF
TGTGCCAGCACCCCCCGGCCGGGGGGCACAGATACGCAGTATTTT
>TRBD1|15|TRBV5-4|few|TRBJ2-6
CASSQDRGKANVLTF
TGTGCCAGCAGCCAAGACAGGGGGAAGGCCAACGTCCTGACTTTC
>NA|12|TRBV6-1|NA|TRBJ2-7
CASRRDSYEQYF
TGTGCCAGCAGGAGGGATTCCTACGAGCAGTACTTC
>NA|14|TRBV7-8|few|TRBJ1-5
CASSLALSAPAQHF
TGTGCCAGCAGCTTAGCGCTGTCAGCTCCAGCCCAGCATTTT